These 21 T cell receptor beta chains share one sample of origin, sequenced in a study of PD-L1 blockade in urothelial cancer. The table came from immunoSEQ multiplex PCR; TCRdb's copy has only in-frame clones and leaves some out. This sample has approximately 79,000 clones, with 75% to 90% found just once. This material consisted of PBMCs, taken around atezolizumab (anti-PD-L1) treatment. These receptors were taken from a woman in her 70s with urothelial cancer.

The chain employs TRBV2 and TRBJ2-2; D gene ambiguous. Trimming stripped 5 bases from V and 7 bases from J, with 14 bases between. The CDR3 consists of 14 residues. The germline V gene encodes CDR1 SNHLY and CDR2 FYNNEI. Written as DNA, the CDR3 is TGTGCCAGCAGTTCCCGTTTATCAGGCGGGGAGCTGTTTTTT. Protein sequence: CASSSRLSGGELFF.

The chain employs TRBV2 and TRBJ1-2; TRBD1 aligns across 8 bases. The junction had 10 bases not matched to a gene; V was cut back by 3 bases and J by 7 bases. Germline loops: CDR1 SNHLY, CDR2 FYNNEI. The CDR3 sequence is 15 residues long. The CDR3 DNA sequence: TGTGCCAGCAGTGAGACCCTGGACAGGGTAGTTGGCTACACCTTC. Translation gives CASSETLDRVVGYTF.

The V gene is TRBV5-1, the J gene TRBJ1-2; D is possibly TRBD1 (6 bases). V lost 4 bases and J 7 bases, leaving 14 bases between the germline ends. In germline, CDR1 is SGHRS, CDR2 YFSETQ. The CDR3 has 13 residues. The CDR3 here is CASSPEGGFGYTF. DNA for the CDR3: TGCGCCAGCAGCCCCGAAGGGGGATTTGGCTACACCTTC.

CDR3 in amino acids: CASSSDRANQPQHF. The CDR3 nucleotides read TGTGCCAGCTCGTCTGACAGGGCAAATCAGCCCCAGCATTTT. The chain links TRBV18 to TRBJ1-5; 7 positions match TRBD1. With 6 bases clipped from V and 4 bases from J, the junction kept 6 bases outside the gene matches. Germline V CDR1 and CDR2: KGHSH, LQKENI. The CDR3 has 14 residues.

The chain carries TRBV27 and TRBJ1-5; D remains unclear. V was shortened by 2 bases and J by 0 bases, with 5 bases between the two germline ends. Germline V gene sequence: CDR1 MNHEY, CDR2 SMNVEV (reference sequence). This CDR3 has 14 residues. The CDR3 region has the DNA TGTGCCAGCAGTTTACATGTTAGCAATCAGCCCCAGCATTTT. This codes for CASSLHVSNQPQHF.

The genes are TRBV2 and TRBJ1-2; D uncertain. Germline V CDR1 and CDR2: SNHLY, FYNNEI. The CDR3 length is 15 residues. The V end was cut by 1 base, the J end by 4 bases, with 13 bases between. The CDR3 bases are TGTGCCAGCAGTGAAGATTCATGGAGCTTCTATGGCTACACCTTC. Translated, it gives CASSEDSWSFYGYTF.

The chain uses TRBV5-3 and TRBJ2-3, with D maybe TRBD1 (6 bases). TRBV5-3 has ORF status, its function being uncertain. The CDR3 has 15 residues. Trimming stripped 0 bases from V and 4 bases from J, with 12 bases between. CDR3 bases: TGTGCCAGAAGCTTGGGTCAGGGGCGATCAGATACGCAGTATTTT. Protein sequence: CARSLGQGRSDTQYF.

This clone was counted at least ten times. The rearrangement links TRBV6-6 to TRBJ2-7, with 12 bases fitting TRBD1. Germline V gene lookup returns CDR1 MNHNY and CDR2 SVGAGI (reference sequence). V lost 5 bases, J lost 6 bases, and 5 bases stayed unmatched. The CDR3 spans 14 residues. The chain's CDR3 is CASSGTGGQGEQYF. CDR3 in DNA: TGTGCCAGCAGTGGGACAGGGGGCCAAGGCGAGCAGTACTTC.

The chain couples TRBV5-1 to TRBJ2-1; 9 nucleotides line up with TRBD2. Germline V lookup: CDR1 SGHRS, CDR2 YFSETQ. The V gene end was trimmed by 7 bases and the J gene end by 8 bases; junction bases not matched to a gene: 7. The CDR3 contains 13 residues. Here the CDR3 reads CASGSLAGDEQFF. CDR3 nucleotides: TGCGCCAGCGGATCCTTAGCGGGGGATGAGCAGTTCTTC.

This clone was seen once. The V call is TRBV10-2, the J call TRBJ2-6; D remains unclear. Germline V gene data show CDR1 as WSHSY and CDR2 as SAAADI. V was shortened by 5 bases and J by 4 bases, with 9 bases between the two germline ends. This CDR3 has 14 residues. As DNA, the CDR3 is TGCGCCAGCAGTATGACTCGAGGGGCCAACGTCCTGACTTTC. As protein: CASSMTRGANVLTF.

This clone showed up just a few times. The chain couples TRBV5-4 to TRBJ1-2; TRBD1 matches 7 bases. The CDR3 spans 14 residues. Looked up from germline, CDR1 is SGHNT and CDR2 is YYREEE (reference sequence). Losses at the gene ends were 4 bases for V and 3 bases for J; bases not matched to a gene: 6. As DNA, the CDR3 is TGTGCCAGCAGCCCGGCCGGACAGGACTATGGCTACACCTTC. Translation gives CASSPAGQDYGYTF.

This sequence joins TRBV5-1 and TRBJ2-3; the match to TRBD2 covers 15 bases. The CDR3 extends over 17 amino acids. Germline V CDR1 and CDR2: SGHRS, YFSETQ. Trimming at V came to 4 bases and at J to 4 bases, leaving 7 bases not matched to a gene. In DNA form, the CDR3 reads TGCGCCAGCAGCCTCCGGACTAGCGGGGGGGCCCCAGATACGCAGTATTTT. It encodes CASSLRTSGGAPDTQYF.

The rearrangement links TRBV2 to TRBJ1-2; maybe TRBD1 (6 bases). The CDR3 has 18 amino acids. Trimming removed 0 bases at V and 5 bases at J, with 22 bases between. Germline V gives CDR1 SNHLY, CDR2 FYNNEI. CDR3 in amino acids: CASSEALYLGQRGYGYTF. In DNA form, the CDR3 reads TGTGCCAGCAGTGAAGCGCTTTACCTAGGACAGCGTGGATATGGCTACACCTTC.

The gene calls are TRBV5-1 and TRBJ2-2; 10 bases are a match to TRBD2. Germline values: CDR1 SGHRS, CDR2 YFSETQ. V trimming: 6 bases; J trimming: 4 bases; junction bases outside the gene matches: 3. The CDR3 runs to 14 residues. The CDR3 spells CASMSSGSTGELFF. The CDR3 DNA is TGCGCCAGCATGTCTAGCGGGAGCACCGGGGAGCTGTTTTTT.

J is TRBJ1-2 and V is TRBV11-2; possible D gene TRBD1, 5 bases. Germline V gene data show CDR1 as SGHAT and CDR2 as FQNNGV. V shed 3 bases and J shed 3 bases, with 20 bases lying between them. The CDR3 sequence is 17 residues long. The CDR3 spells CASSLHGTKFGDYGYTF. Here the CDR3 DNA reads TGTGCCAGCAGCTTGCACGGGACTAAGTTTGGGGACTATGGCTACACCTTC.

This clone was seen a few times. CDR3 sequence: CASSVWTSGGETQYF. The CDR3 bases are TGTGCCAGCAGCGTTTGGACTAGCGGGGGAGAGACCCAGTACTTC. This rearrangement joins TRBV7-9 to TRBJ2-5, with 13 nucleotides matching TRBD2. The CDR3 runs 15 residues. The V and J ends lost 5 bases and 4 bases, in that order; junction bases with no gene match: 4. Germline loops: CDR1 SEHNR, CDR2 FQNEAQ (reference sequence).

The chain joins TRBV15 to TRBJ2-7; 10 bases fit TRBD1. V trimming: 3 bases; J trimming: 0 bases; junction bases outside the gene matches: 5. Per the germline V gene, CDR1 is LNHNV and CDR2 is YYDKDF (reference sequence). The CDR3 extends over 16 amino acids. In DNA form, the CDR3 reads TGTGCCACCAGCAGCGGGACAGGGGACCTCTCCTACGAGCAGTACTTC. It is translated as CATSSGTGDLSYEQYF.

J is TRBJ1-1 and V is TRBV6-5, with TRBD1 as a possible D gene (6 bases). Trimming took off 1 base at V and 0 bases at J, with 12 bases between the two ends. The CDR3 extends over 16 amino acids. CDR1 is MNHEY and CDR2 is SVGAGI in the germline V gene. Written as DNA, the CDR3 is TGTGCCAGCAGTTACTTAGGGGGAGCGATGAACACTGAAGCTTTCTTT. It specifies CASSYLGGAMNTEAFF.

The chain carries TRBV28 and TRBJ2-7, with D possibly being TRBD1 (7 bases). The CDR3 has 17 residues. Germline CDR1 and CDR2: MDHEN and SYDVKM. Trimming shortened V by 4 bases and J by 4 bases, and 23 bases separated the two germline ends. The CDR3 DNA sequence: TGTGCCAGCAGTTCTCCGGCAGGGGGGACGGGTCGTTACGAGCAGTACTTC. Protein sequence: CASSSPAGGTGRYEQYF.

The chain carries TRBV7-9 and TRBJ2-5; tentative D call: TRBD2 (6 bases). The CDR3 is made up of 16 amino acids. Germline loops: CDR1 SEHNR, CDR2 FQNEAQ (reference sequence). V shed 1 base and J shed 1 base, with 13 bases lying between them. The DNA for the CDR3 is TGTGCCAGCAGCTTAGGTGGCGGGGCCTCCCAAGAGACCCAGTACTTC. This codes for CASSLGGGASQETQYF.

The CDR3 here is CASSFSTGRLLRRAFF. For the CDR3, the DNA is TGTGCCAGCAGTTTCTCGACAGGCCGACTACTTAGGAGGGCTTTCTTT. J is TRBJ1-1 and V is TRBV28; weak D call: TRBD1 (6 bases). This CDR3 comprises 16 residues. V gave up 3 bases and J gave up 11 bases, with 25 bases separating them. Germline CDR1 is MDHEN and CDR2 is SYDVKM.